Listed below are T cell receptor beta chains from one sample, sequenced in a study of post-analysis software for immune sequencing data. TCRdb redid the calling of the PCR reads with MiXCR, one entry per CDR3 protein. This sample carries hundreds of thousands of distinct CDR3 sequences, roughly 27% of them seen once, and the ten largest clones take more than 0.45%. Sequenced sample: blood. The origin of the receptors is a girl aged 5-17 years with multiple sclerosis. CDR3s include the opening cysteine and the closing phenylalanine or tryptophan.

CSVEEEGGRDTDTQYF	TRBJ2-3	TRBV29-1
CASSPKGTFYEQYF	TRBJ2-7	TRBV19
CASSQVGAAYEQYF	TRBJ2-7	TRBV4-3
CSVFVGGRSGGYTF	TRBJ1-2	TRBV29-1
CASSRDSLSYEQYF	TRBJ2-7	TRBV5-1
CASSYRMAGNTIYF	TRBJ1-3	TRBV6-5
CASSLVNTAINYGYTF	TRBJ1-2	TRBV7-9
CSVRDGGQFF	TRBJ2-1	TRBV29-1
CSAPVKNTGELFF	TRBJ2-2	TRBV29-1
CASSLADTHGYTF	TRBJ1-2	TRBV11-1
CASSPREKNIQYF	TRBJ2-4	TRBV7-9
CASSKGPEAGYQETQYF	TRBJ2-5	TRBV7-9
CASTKGQAHSYNEQFF	TRBJ2-1	TRBV12-3/TRBV12-4
CASSLGSGRALGEQFF	TRBJ2-1	TRBV11-2
CSPKQFAYGYTF	TRBJ1-2	TRBV20-1
CASSVGITSGTGEGEQYF	TRBJ2-5	TRBV9
CATSRDTGGKNEQYF	TRBJ2-7	TRBV15
CASSLAGGQQEQYF	TRBJ2-7	TRBV5-5
CASTREGRGTDTQYF	TRBJ2-3	TRBV25-1
CASSQSVAGGYYEQYF	.	TRBV4-3
CSATRTDTYEQYF	TRBJ2-7	TRBV20-1
CAISESIRGGSYNEQFF	TRBJ2-1	TRBV10-3
CASSYPAGDQPQHF	TRBJ1-5	TRBV6-6
CATQRMDEQYF	TRBJ2-7	TRBV10-3
CASRPTGDDYQPQHF	TRBJ1-5	TRBV27
CASSQDPRSYGYTF	TRBJ1-2	TRBV4-3
CSASSFAGRQGSDTQYF	TRBJ2-3	TRBV20-1
CASSLDGGQAQPQHF	TRBJ1-5	TRBV7-2
CASSLGTGISSYNEQYF	.	TRBV28
CSARSSGRALTKNIQYF	TRBJ2-4	TRBV20-1
CASSVEAVGSGANVLTF	TRBJ2-6	TRBV9
CASRRGVDKEAEAFF	TRBJ1-1	TRBV21-1
CASSLSHIGGTNEKLFF	TRBJ1-4	TRBV12-3/TRBV12-4
CSALAGGFTDTRYF	TRBJ2-3	TRBV20-1
CASSHTQGANQPQHF	TRBJ1-5	TRBV12-3/TRBV12-4
CSASLVGGRHYGYTF	TRBJ1-2	TRBV20-1
CSAVRGAGEQYF	TRBJ2-7	TRBV29-1
CASSQEEQGVGADTQYF	TRBJ2-3	TRBV4-3
CASSPTKQGQKNNEQFF	TRBJ2-1	TRBV12-3/TRBV12-4
CASSSQVRGASTGELFF	TRBJ2-2	TRBV7-2
CASSLVSSDTQYF	TRBJ2-3	TRBV7-6
CASSPTNYGYTF	TRBJ1-2	TRBV6-5
CASSQDGTSGADTQYF	TRBJ2-3	TRBV4-1
CASSPQGSYGYTF	TRBJ1-2	TRBV3-1